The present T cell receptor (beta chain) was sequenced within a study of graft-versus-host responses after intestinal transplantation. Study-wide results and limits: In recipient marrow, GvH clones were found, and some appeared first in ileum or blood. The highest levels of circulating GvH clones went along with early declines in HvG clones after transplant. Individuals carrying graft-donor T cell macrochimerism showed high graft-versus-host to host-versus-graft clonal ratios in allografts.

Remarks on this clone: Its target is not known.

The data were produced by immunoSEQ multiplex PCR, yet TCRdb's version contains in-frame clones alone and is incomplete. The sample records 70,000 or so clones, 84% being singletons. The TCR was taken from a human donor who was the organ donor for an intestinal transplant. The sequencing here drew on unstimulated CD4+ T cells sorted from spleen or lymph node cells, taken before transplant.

CDR3 loop: CASSLTGNYNQPQHF. The DNA for the CDR3 is TGTGCCAGCAGTTTAACAGGGAACTACAATCAGCCCCAGCATTTT. This sequence joins TRBV6-5 and TRBJ1-5, with D perhaps matching TRBD1 (6 bases). Germline CDR1 is MNHEY and CDR2 is SVGAGI. The V end was cut by 4 bases, the J end by 3 bases, with 13 bases between. The CDR3 is 15 amino acids.